What follows describes a single T cell receptor (beta chain). Antigen: not known. V lost 0 bases to trimming and J lost 2 bases; unmatched junction nucleotides: 14. CDR3 length equals 19 residues. Germline-derived CDR1 and CDR2 are KGHSH and LQKENI. This record comes from a study of cytomegalovirus exposure and HLA in healthy donors. The study, taken as a whole, reports: Sequencing had likely introduced a cluster of highly shared sequence variants as an artifact.

Primers: 60 Vbeta forward and 13 Jbeta reverse. The data were produced by immunoSEQ multiplex PCR, yet TCRdb's version contains in-frame clones alone and is incomplete. This table holds approximately 190,000 clones, 70% to 80% found once. The V call is TRBV18, the J call TRBJ2-3; 7 nucleotides match TRBD1. This receptor was identified in a woman younger than 45 in good health and CMV-seropositive. The sequencing sample was made of PBMCs. For the CDR3, the DNA is TGTGCCAGCTCACCACCGATTCAAATGGGACAGAAAAACACAGATACGCAGTATTTT. Protein: CASSPPIQMGQKNTDTQYF. Full variable domain (rest looked up from reference TRBV18 and TRBJ2-3): NAGVMQNPRHLVRRRGQEARLRCSPMKGHSHVYWYRQLPEEGLKFMVYLQKENIIDESGMPKERFSAEFPKEGPSILRIQQVVRGDSAAYFCASSPPIQMGQKNTDTQYFGPGTRLTVL.